The clone carrying this T cell receptor (beta chain) occurred a few times. Its antigen is as yet unknown. These data originate in a study of post-analysis software for immune sequencing data. Looking at the study overall: The courses of disease that were included comprised relapsing-remitting, secondary progressive and progressive-relapsing multiple sclerosis. The study, taken as a whole, reports: TRBV segments more frequent in patients than in controls numbered a few and included TRBV5-6, TRBV5-1 and TRBV20-1. Same-batch samples co-clustered strongly by F measure. Controls had significantly higher normalized Chao1 diversity than multiple sclerosis patients.

Every TCR beta cDNA library bore unique molecular identifiers. Roughly 500,000 cDNA molecules were obtained per 1 to 10 million input T cells. In TCRdb, the PCR reads were re-called with MiXCR into one record per CDR3 protein. The repertoire holds 650,000 to 850,000 distinct CDR3 sequences, roughly 50% seen once, with approximately 4.4% in the top ten. The CDR3 spans 16 residues. In germline, CDR1 is SGHTA, CDR2 FQGTGA. V lost 1 base, J lost 4 bases, and 3 bases stayed unmatched. The sequence was obtained from a girl between 10 and 17 years old with multiple sclerosis. The chain carries TRBV7-3 and TRBJ2-1, with TRBD2 matching 11 bases. The specimen sequenced was blood. The CDR3 nucleotides are TGTGCCAGCAGCTTAAGGGTAGCGGGAGGGTACAATGAGCAGTTCTTC. Residues: CASSLRVAGGYNEQFF.